These T cell receptor beta chains were read from a single sample in a study of technical replicates of blood from a handful of donors. Some clones are missing from TCRdb's copy, which holds only in-frame ones; the method was immunoSEQ multiplex PCR. Among under 95,000 clones, just under 95% were seen once, and the ten largest hold about 0.25%. Sequenced material: T cells isolated from PBMCs. All receptors derive from a human donor in good health. CDR3s include the opening cysteine and the closing phenylalanine or tryptophan. D genes are given only for firm matches. The listing skips clone size in some rows; elsewhere it reads once, few, many or a size class.

V gene	CDR3 length	D gene	J gene	clone size	CDR3 DNA	CDR3 protein
TRBV6-1	17	TRBD2	TRBJ2-4	.	TGTGCCAGCAGTGACCGGGGACTAATAATAGCCAAAAACATTCAGTACTTC	CASSDRGLIIAKNIQYF
TRBV7-2	14	TRBD1	TRBJ2-7	.	TGTGCCAGCAGCGTAGGGGGCCGGCAATACGAGCAGTACTTC	CASSVGGRQYEQYF
TRBV29-1	14	TRBD2	TRBJ2-4	.	TGCAGCGCTCTTAGCGGGAGCTATCAAAACATTCAGTACTTC	CSALSGSYQNIQYF
TRBV4-1	15	.	TRBJ1-3	.	TGCGCCAGCAGCCAAGGCAGGGGCTCTGGAAACACCATATATTTT	CASSQGRGSGNTIYF
TRBV5-6	14	.	TRBJ1-1	once	TGTGCCAGCAGCTTGGGGGGCAGGAACACTGAAGCTTTCTTT	CASSLGGRNTEAFF
TRBV15	14	.	TRBJ2-5	.	TGTGCCACCAGCAGAGATCAAGCCAGGGCCGTCTGGTACTTC	CATSRDQARAVWYF
TRBV6-6	15	.	TRBJ1-6	.	TGTGCCAGCAGTTCACAGACAGGCTATAATTCACCCCTCCACTTT	CASSSQTGYNSPLHF
TRBV7-9	14	.	TRBJ2-7	once	TGTGCCAGCAGCTTAATTGACAGCACCTACGAGCAGTACTTC	CASSLIDSTYEQYF
TRBV5-1	14	TRBD1	TRBJ2-3	.	TGCGCCAGTGGTAGACAGGGGGACACAGATACGCAGTATTTT	CASGRQGDTDTQYF
TRBV2	19	TRBD1	TRBJ1-3	.	TGTGCCAGCATCCGTCGCGTCAAGGGACAGGAGATATCTGGGAACACCATATATTTT	CASIRRVKGQEISGNTIYF
TRBV6-4	13	.	TRBJ1-1	few	TGTGCCACCCGATTAGACTGGAACACTGAAGCTTTCTTT	CATRLDWNTEAFF
TRBV7-9	16	.	TRBJ2-5	.	TGTGCCAGCAGCTTTCCACTAGCCGGAGAGGGCGAGACCCAGTACTTC	CASSFPLAGEGETQYF
TRBV28	15	.	TRBJ2-7	once	TGTGCCAGCAGTACCCCGACTAGTTTTTCCTACGAGCAGTACTTC	CASSTPTSFSYEQYF
TRBV6-1	16	.	TRBJ2-1	.	TGTGCCAGCAGTGAGCACCGGGTGGGGCCAGGCGATGAGCAGTTCTTC	CASSEHRVGPGDEQFF
TRBV7-9	17	TRBD2	TRBJ2-5	many	TGTGCCAGCAGAGGACTAGCGGGGGGGGAATCCGGTGAGACCCAGTACTTC	CASRGLAGGESGETQYF
TRBV18	14	TRBD1	TRBJ1-2	.	TGTGCCAGCTCACCCTACAGGGGGCCGGATGGCTACACCTTC	CASSPYRGPDGYTF
TRBV5-6	16	TRBD2	TRBJ2-3	.	TGTGCCAGCATCCTCTTGGGGCGGGGGGACACAGATACGCAGTATTTT	CASILLGRGDTDTQYF
TRBV6-6	12	.	TRBJ1-5	.	TGTGCCAGCAGAGGGGGTAATCAGCCCCAGCATTTT	CASRGGNQPQHF
TRBV7-6	18	TRBD1	TRBJ2-3	.	TGTGCCAGCAGCTTAAATGAACCTGACAGGGCTCTTCCAGATACGCAGTATTTT	CASSLNEPDRALPDTQYF
TRBV19	14	TRBD1	TRBJ1-6	.	TGTGCCAGTAGTATTGGATACAGGGGGTCACCCCTCCACTTT	CASSIGYRGSPLHF